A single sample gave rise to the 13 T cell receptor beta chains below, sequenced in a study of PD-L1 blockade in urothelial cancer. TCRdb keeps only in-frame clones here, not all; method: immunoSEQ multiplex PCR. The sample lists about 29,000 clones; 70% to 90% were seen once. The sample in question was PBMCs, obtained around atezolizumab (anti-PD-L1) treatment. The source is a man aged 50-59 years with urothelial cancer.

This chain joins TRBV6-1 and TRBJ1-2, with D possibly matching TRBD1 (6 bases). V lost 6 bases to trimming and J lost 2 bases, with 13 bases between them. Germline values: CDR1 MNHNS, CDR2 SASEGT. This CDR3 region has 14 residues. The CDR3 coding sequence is TGTGCCAGCAGCCGACGGGGGGCGAACTATGGCTACACCTTC. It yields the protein CASSRRGANYGYTF.

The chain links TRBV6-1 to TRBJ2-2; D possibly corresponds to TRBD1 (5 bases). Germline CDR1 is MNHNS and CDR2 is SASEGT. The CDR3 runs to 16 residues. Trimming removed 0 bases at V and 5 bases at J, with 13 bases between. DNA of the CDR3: TGTGCCAGCAGTGAAGCGCCAGGGATTACGACCGGGGAGCTGTTTTTT. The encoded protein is CASSEAPGITTGELFF.

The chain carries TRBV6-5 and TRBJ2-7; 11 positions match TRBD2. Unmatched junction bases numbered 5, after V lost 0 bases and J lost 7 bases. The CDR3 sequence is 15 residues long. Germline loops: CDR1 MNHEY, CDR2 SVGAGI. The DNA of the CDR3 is TGTGCCAGCAGTTACTCGGGGACTAGCGGCACTGAGCAGTACTTC. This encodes CASSYSGTSGTEQYF.

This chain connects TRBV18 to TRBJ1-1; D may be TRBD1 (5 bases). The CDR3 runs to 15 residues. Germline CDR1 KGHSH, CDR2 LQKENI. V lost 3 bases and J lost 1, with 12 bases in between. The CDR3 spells CASSPLGGENTEAFF. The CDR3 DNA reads TGTGCCAGCTCACCCCTGGGGGGGGAGAACACTGAAGCTTTCTTT.

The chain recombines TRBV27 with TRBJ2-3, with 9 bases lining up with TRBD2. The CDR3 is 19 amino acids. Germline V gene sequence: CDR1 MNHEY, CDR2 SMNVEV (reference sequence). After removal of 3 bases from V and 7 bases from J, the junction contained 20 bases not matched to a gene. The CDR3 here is CASSLDPGGAGGPKNTQYF. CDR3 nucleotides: TGTGCCAGCAGTTTGGACCCGGGAGGGGCGGGAGGGCCAAAAAATACGCAGTATTTT.

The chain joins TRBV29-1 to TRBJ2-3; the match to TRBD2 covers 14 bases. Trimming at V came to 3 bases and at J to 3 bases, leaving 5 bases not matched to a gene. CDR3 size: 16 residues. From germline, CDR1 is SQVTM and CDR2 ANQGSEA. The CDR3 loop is CSVDKTSGRVTDTQYF. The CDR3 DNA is TGCAGCGTTGATAAGACTAGCGGGAGGGTGACAGATACGCAGTATTTT.

CDR3 sequence (DNA): TGTGCCAGTAGTTGGGCCGGGACAGGTAACACCGGGGAGCTGTTTTTT. It specifies CASSWAGTGNTGELFF. The genes are TRBV19 and TRBJ2-2; 8 nucleotides line up with TRBD1. Germline V gives CDR1 LNHDA, CDR2 SQIVND (reference sequence). This CDR3 is 16 amino acids long. V gave up 5 bases and J gave up 2 bases; unmatched junction bases: 7.

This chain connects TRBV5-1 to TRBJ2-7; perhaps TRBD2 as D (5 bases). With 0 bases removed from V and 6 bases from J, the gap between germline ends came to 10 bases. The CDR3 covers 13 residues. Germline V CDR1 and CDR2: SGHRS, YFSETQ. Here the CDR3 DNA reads TGCGCCAGCAGCTTGGCGGCGGGCGGCGAGCAGTACTTC. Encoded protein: CASSLAAGGEQYF.

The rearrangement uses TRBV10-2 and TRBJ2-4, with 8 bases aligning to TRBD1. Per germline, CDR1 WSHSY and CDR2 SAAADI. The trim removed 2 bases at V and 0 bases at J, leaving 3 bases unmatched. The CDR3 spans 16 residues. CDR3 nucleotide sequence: TGCGCCAGCAGTGAGCAACAGGGGGTAGCCAAAAACATTCAGTACTTC. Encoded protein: CASSEQQGVAKNIQYF.

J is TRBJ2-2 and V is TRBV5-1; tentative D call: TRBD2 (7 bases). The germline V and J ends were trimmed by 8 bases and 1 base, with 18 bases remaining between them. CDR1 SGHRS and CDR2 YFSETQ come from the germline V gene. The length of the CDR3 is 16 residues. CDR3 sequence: CASRSGGGENTGELFF. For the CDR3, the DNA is TGCGCCAGTCGGTCGGGCGGGGGCGAGAACACCGGGGAGCTGTTTTTT.

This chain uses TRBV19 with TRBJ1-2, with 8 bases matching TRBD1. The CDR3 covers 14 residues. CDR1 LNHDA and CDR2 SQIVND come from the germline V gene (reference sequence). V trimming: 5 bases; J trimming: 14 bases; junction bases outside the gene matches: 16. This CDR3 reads CASSYPGQGGGRTF. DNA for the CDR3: TGTGCCAGTAGTTACCCAGGACAGGGTGGCGGAAGGACCTTC. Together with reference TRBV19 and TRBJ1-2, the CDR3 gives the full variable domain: DGGITQSPKYLFRKEGQNVTLSCEQNLNHDAMYWYRQDPGQGLRLIYYSQIVNDFQKGDIAEGYSVSREKKESFPLTVTSAQKNPTAFYLCASSYPGQGGGRTFGSGTRLTVV.

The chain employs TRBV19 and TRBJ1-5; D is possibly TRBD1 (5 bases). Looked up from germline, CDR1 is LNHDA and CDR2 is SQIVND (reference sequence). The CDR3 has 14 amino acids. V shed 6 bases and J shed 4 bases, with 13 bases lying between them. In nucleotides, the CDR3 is TGTGCCAGTAGATGGGTAGGGGTAAATCAGCCCCAGCATTTT. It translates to CASRWVGVNQPQHF.

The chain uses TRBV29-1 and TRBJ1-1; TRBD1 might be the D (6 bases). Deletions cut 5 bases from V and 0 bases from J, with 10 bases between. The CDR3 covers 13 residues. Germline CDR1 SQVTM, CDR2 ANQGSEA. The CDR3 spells CSVTGQLNTEAFF. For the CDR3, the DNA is TGCAGCGTTACAGGACAGCTGAACACTGAAGCTTTCTTT.